Each of the 14 T cell receptor beta chains below was sequenced from the same sample in a study of shared clonotypes between healthy human individuals. The protocol was immunoSEQ multiplex PCR, while the TCRdb copy is restricted to in-frame clones and leaves out a portion. The sample lists 2 million to 3 million clones; about 92% were seen once. The specimen sequenced was naive CD4+ T cells sorted from blood. Subset denoted: CD45RA+ positively selected. These receptors were collected from a man aged 18 to 30 in good health.

As concerns this clone: Other DNA sequences within the sample encode an identical CDR3. The J gene is TRBJ2-3, the V gene TRBV5-1, with a weak D call TRBD1 (6 bases). Trimming left V 4 bases short and J 3 bases short, with 12 bases between. The CDR3 contains 14 residues. The germline gives CDR1 SGHRS, CDR2 YFSETQ. The CDR3: CASSPPGHTDTQYF. The CDR3, as DNA: TGCGCCAGCAGCCCTCCGGGACATACAGATACGCAGTATTTT.

The V and J genes are TRBV7-6 and TRBJ2-1, with 13 positions matching TRBD2. The germline V gene encodes CDR1 SGHVS and CDR2 FNYEAQ. V was pared by 4 bases and J by 0 bases, with 9 bases of the junction left unmatched. This CDR3 has 19 amino acids. CDR3 sequence reads: CASSSPGTSGKDSYNEQFF. The DNA for the CDR3 is TGTGCCAGCAGCTCGCCCGGGACTAGCGGGAAAGACTCCTACAATGAGCAGTTCTTC.

The V gene is TRBV27, the J gene TRBJ2-7; the match to TRBD2 covers 15 bases. Germline assignment: CDR1 MNHEY and CDR2 SMNVEV (reference sequence). Trimming removed 7 bases from V and 5 bases from J; junction bases left unmatched: 6. This CDR3 is 15 amino acids long. This chain's CDR3 is CASIGTSGRKNEQYF. Written as DNA, the CDR3 is TGTGCCAGCATAGGGACTAGCGGGAGGAAAAACGAGCAGTACTTC.

The V gene is TRBV18, the J gene TRBJ2-7; 11 bases are shared with TRBD2. The CDR3 has 17 amino acids. V gave up 2 bases and J gave up 3 bases; unmatched junction bases: 9. Per the germline V gene, CDR1 is KGHSH and CDR2 is LQKENI. CDR3 in amino acids: CASSPASGLADFYEQYF. CDR3 sequence (DNA): TGTGCCAGCTCACCAGCGTCGGGACTAGCGGACTTCTACGAGCAGTACTTC.

On this clone: The sample carries other DNA sequences with the same CDR3. V usage is TRBV27 and J usage is TRBJ2-7; a possible D gene is TRBD2 (6 bases). Germline V gives CDR1 MNHEY, CDR2 SMNVEV (reference sequence). Trimming took off 5 bases at V and 2 bases at J, with 10 bases between the two ends. This CDR3 is built from 13 residues. CDR3: CASSRTGAYEQYF. CDR3 DNA: TGTGCCAGCAGTCGTACGGGGGCCTACGAGCAGTACTTC.

The CDR3 DNA is TGTGCCAGCTCACCCACCCCGACAGGGACTGGAAACACCATATATTTT. This sequence encodes CASSPTPTGTGNTIYF. This chain uses TRBV18 with TRBJ1-3; TRBD1 agrees at 7 bases. With V trimmed by 3 bases and J by 2 bases, 7 bases remained unmatched. Germline V CDR1 and CDR2: KGHSH, LQKENI. The CDR3 is 16 residues long.

V gene TRBV21-1 combines with J gene TRBJ2-2; the table's D call, TRBD1, has no DNA check behind it. TRBV21-1 is a pseudogene segment. The CDR3 spans 15 residues. CDR3: CASSLRDRDTGELFF. The DNA of the CDR3 is TGTGCCAGCAGCCTCCGGGACAGGGACACCGGGGAGCTGTTTTTT.

The J gene is TRBJ1-5, the V gene TRBV12-5; a weak D match, TRBD1 (5 bases). Looked up from germline, CDR1 is LGHNT and CDR2 is FRNRAP. The V and J ends lost 4 bases and 4 bases respectively, with 20 bases between them. The CDR3 runs 17 residues. CDR3 in DNA: TGTGCTAGTGGTTGCCGGTCCAGGGACCTAGGGAATCAGCCCCAGCATTTT. It is translated as CASGCRSRDLGNQPQHF.

In the case of this clone: The sample has other DNA sequences that encode this CDR3 too. This chain connects TRBV9 to TRBJ2-5, with 12 bases identical to TRBD2. CDR3 size: 16 residues. Germline lookup yields CDR1 SGDLS and CDR2 YYNGEE. Trimming removed 0 bases from V and 1 base from J; junction bases left unmatched: 1. CDR3 coding DNA: TGTGCCAGCAGCGTAGGACTAGCGGGAGTCCAAGAGACCCAGTACTTC. This codes for CASSVGLAGVQETQYF.

This sequence joins TRBV19 and TRBJ1-4; TRBD1 agrees at 9 bases. The germline V gene has CDR1 LNHDA and CDR2 SQIVND (reference sequence). The ends lost 2 bases at V and 8 bases at J; junction bases unmatched: 6. The CDR3 has 15 amino acids. The CDR3 spells CASSIRTGVREKLFF. The CDR3 DNA reads as TGTGCCAGTAGTATAAGGACAGGGGTTCGGGAAAAACTGTTTTTT. Full variable domain (remainder filled in from reference TRBV19 and TRBJ1-4): DGGITQSPKYLFRKEGQNVTLSCEQNLNHDAMYWYRQDPGQGLRLIYYSQIVNDFQKGDIAEGYSVSREKKESFPLTVTSAQKNPTAFYLCASSIRTGVREKLFFGSGTQLSVL.

The CDR3 DNA reads TGTGCCAGCAGCACGCGGCCGAAGATTAATGAAAAACTGTTTTTT. Residues: CASSTRPKINEKLFF. The chain uses TRBV28 and TRBJ1-4, with D unclear. CDR1 is MDHEN and CDR2 is SYDVKM in the germline V gene. V lost 6 bases and J lost 4, with 15 bases in between. There are 15 residues in the CDR3.

This chain connects TRBV18 to TRBJ2-1; TRBD2 matches at 7 bases. Germline V CDR1 and CDR2: KGHSH, LQKENI. V gave up 9 bases and J gave up 5 bases; unmatched junction bases: 10. The CDR3 runs 14 residues. CDR3 amino acids: CASVLAEVNNEQFF. The CDR3 DNA reads TGTGCCAGTGTCCTAGCGGAGGTAAACAATGAGCAGTTCTTC.

The rearrangement uses TRBV15 and TRBJ2-1, with 8 bases identical to TRBD2. The CDR3 runs 18 residues. In germline, CDR1 is LNHNV, CDR2 YYDKDF (reference sequence). Trimming took 0 bases from V and 4 from J; bases not matched to a gene: 11. The DNA for the CDR3 is TGTGCCACCAGCAGAGATCCCCCCAGCGGGGGACTTTACAATGAGCAGTTCTTC. Amino acids: CATSRDPPSGGLYNEQFF.

This chain links TRBV4-3 with TRBJ1-6, with D perhaps matching TRBD1 (5 bases). The germline V gene has CDR1 LGHNA and CDR2 YSLEER. This CDR3 comprises 14 residues. V lost 1 base and J lost 9, with 10 bases in between. The CDR3 is CASSQGVGRSPLHF. CDR3 in DNA: TGCGCCAGCAGCCAAGGAGTGGGGCGTTCACCCCTCCACTTT.